These 25 T cell receptor beta chains were all obtained from the same sample, sequenced in a study of chemoradiotherapy in HPV16-positive cancers. Measured with immunoSEQ multiplex PCR; TCRdb has only the in-frame clones, and not every one. The sample yields some 6,900 clones, approximately 90% seen once. The material sequenced was blood, taken from a patient who underwent chemoradiotherapy. These TCRs come from a human donor with HPV-associated anogenital cancer.

V is TRBV7-9 and J is TRBJ1-3; a possible D gene is TRBD1 (6 bases). Trimming cost V 5 bases and J 4 bases, with 15 bases left between them. Germline V gene sequence: CDR1 SEHNR, CDR2 FQNEAQ (reference sequence). This CDR3 has 15 amino acids. CDR3 DNA sequence: TGTGCCAGCAGCCGTCATTGGACAGACGGAAACACCATATATTTT. Protein product: CASSRHWTDGNTIYF. Full variable domain (outside the CDR3, taken from reference TRBV7-9 and TRBJ1-3): DTGVSQNPRHKITKRGQNVTFRCDPISEHNRLYWYRQTLGQGPEFLTYFQNEAQLEKSRLLSDRFSAERPKGSFSTLEIQRTEQGDSAMYLCASSRHWTDGNTIYFGEGSWLTVV.

This chain links TRBV7-9 with TRBJ2-7; perhaps TRBD2 as D (5 bases). CDR1 and CDR2 from the germline V gene are SEHNR and FQNEAQ (reference sequence). The V end was cut by 6 bases, the J end by 2 bases, with 8 bases between. CDR3 length: 12 amino acids. Written as DNA, the CDR3 is TGTGCCAGCAGTGACGGGACCTACGAGCAGTACTTC. Translation gives CASSDGTYEQYF. The full variable domain, in which reference TRBV7-9 and TRBJ2-7 provide the parts outside the CDR3, is DTGVSQNPRHKITKRGQNVTFRCDPISEHNRLYWYRQTLGQGPEFLTYFQNEAQLEKSRLLSDRFSAERPKGSFSTLEIQRTEQGDSAMYLCASSDGTYEQYFGPGTRLTVT.

The genes are TRBV5-1 and TRBJ2-3; 7 bases are a match to TRBD2. With 2 bases clipped from V and 1 base from J, the junction kept 4 bases outside the gene matches. The germline CDR1 and CDR2 sequences are SGHRS and YFSETQ. The CDR3 is 15 amino acids. CDR3 loop: CASSFGLAGTDTQYF. In DNA form, the CDR3 reads TGCGCCAGCAGCTTTGGTCTAGCGGGCACAGATACGCAGTATTTT.

This chain uses TRBV18 with TRBJ2-1; possible D gene TRBD1, 5 bases. This CDR3 is built from 18 residues. Germline lookup yields CDR1 KGHSH and CDR2 LQKENI. The germline V and J ends were trimmed by 2 bases and 4 bases, with 21 bases remaining between them. The CDR3 DNA reads as TGTGCCAGCTCACCAAGGATGCAGGGAAGAGCGAAGTACAATGAGCAGTTCTTC. Its protein is CASSPRMQGRAKYNEQFF.

The chain is built from TRBV6-5 and TRBJ2-5; TRBD2 is a possible D gene (5 bases). The CDR3 spans 13 residues. CDR1 is MNHEY and CDR2 is SVGAGI in the germline V gene. V lost 6 bases and J lost 11, with 19 bases in between. The CDR3 DNA reads TGTGCCAGCAGGGCCGTCGGGGTGAGGGTTCAGTACTTC. It translates to CASRAVGVRVQYF.

The chain is built from TRBV18 and TRBJ1-1; possible D gene TRBD1, 6 bases. CDR3 length equals 14 residues. Germline V gene lookup returns CDR1 KGHSH and CDR2 LQKENI. Trimming stripped 5 bases from V and 2 bases from J, with 12 bases between. CDR3 in amino acids: CASSGQKRNTEAFF. CDR3 nucleotide sequence: TGTGCCAGCTCAGGACAGAAGCGTAACACTGAAGCTTTCTTT.

The chain is built from TRBV19 and TRBJ1-2; the D gene is possibly TRBD1 (6 bases). V was shortened by 9 bases and J by 4 bases, with 18 bases between the two germline ends. This CDR3 contains 14 residues. Germline V gene data show CDR1 as LNHDA and CDR2 as SQIVND (reference sequence). DNA of the CDR3: TGTGCCAGCTGGAGTGGGGGCCGGTCCTATGGCTACACCTTC. Protein sequence: CASWSGGRSYGYTF.

This clone was seen just once. The chain employs TRBV7-6 and TRBJ2-3; 7 nucleotides align to TRBD1. Germline V gene data show CDR1 as SGHVS and CDR2 as FNYEAQ. V trimming: 5 bases; J trimming: 4 bases; junction bases outside the gene matches: 6. The CDR3 extends over 14 amino acids. CDR3 bases: TGTGCCAGCAGCCCTCGACAGGGATCAGATACGCAGTATTTT. Amino acid sequence: CASSPRQGSDTQYF.

The gene calls are TRBV18 and TRBJ2-5, with 10 bases aligning to TRBD1. Trimming removed 3 bases from V and 5 bases from J; junction bases left unmatched: 0. The CDR3 runs to 13 residues. CDR1 is KGHSH, CDR2 LQKENI, per germline. In nucleotides, the CDR3 is TGTGCCAGCTCACCGGGACAGGGGGAGACCCAGTACTTC. Translating it yields CASSPGQGETQYF.

The rearrangement joins TRBV7-2 to TRBJ1-2, with 8 nucleotides matching TRBD1. From germline, CDR1 is SGHTA and CDR2 FQGNSA. The V gene end was trimmed by 0 bases and the J gene end by 3 bases; junction bases not matched to a gene: 6. This CDR3 is 16 amino acids long. The DNA of the CDR3 is TGTGCCAGCAGCTTAGCGTCCCAGGGGGCTGACTATGGCTACACCTTC. This sequence encodes CASSLASQGADYGYTF.

The genes are TRBV18 and TRBJ2-7; a possible D gene is TRBD1 (6 bases). Germline assignment: CDR1 KGHSH and CDR2 LQKENI. V was clipped by 1 base and J by 3 bases, with 16 bases between them. CDR3 length: 16 amino acids. CDR3 coding DNA: TGTGCCAGCTCACCACGTATGGGGGACAAAGACTACGAGCAGTACTTC. This codes for CASSPRMGDKDYEQYF.

J is TRBJ2-5 and V is TRBV18; 8 bases agree with TRBD1. The J call may be in error: the DNA end matches TRBJ2-7 better. CDR1 is KGHSH, CDR2 LQKENI, per germline. This CDR3 has 15 residues. The CDR3 nucleotides are TGTGCCAGCTCACCGCAAAGACAGGGGCCCTACGAGCAGTACTTC. Residues: CASSPQRQGPYEQYF.

The chain combines TRBV5-4 with TRBJ1-1; 11 nucleotides agree with TRBD1. This CDR3 spans 13 amino acids. The germline CDR1 and CDR2 sequences are SGHNT and YYREEE (reference sequence). J lost 2 bases, V lost 8 bases, and 2 bases had no gene match. This CDR3 reads CASGTGGNTEAFF. CDR3 sequence (DNA): TGTGCCAGTGGGACAGGGGGAAACACTGAAGCTTTCTTT. The whole variable domain, filled in from reference TRBV5-4 and TRBJ1-1, reads ETGVTQSPTHLIKTRGQQVTLRCSSQSGHNTVSWYQQALGQGPQFIFQYYREEENGRGNFPPRFSGLQFPNYSSELNVNALELDDSALYLCASGTGGNTEAFFGQGTRLTVV.

The rearrangement joins TRBV5-6 to TRBJ1-3; TRBD1 might be the D (5 bases). This CDR3 region has 14 residues. Trimming removed 2 bases from V and 3 bases from J, with 9 bases in between. Germline V gives CDR1 SGHDT, CDR2 YYEEEE. The CDR3 nucleotides read TGTGCCAGCAGCTTACAGGTTCTTGGAAACACCATATATTTT. It encodes CASSLQVLGNTIYF.

The chain carries TRBV28 and TRBJ1-2; 9 bases match TRBD1. Germline CDR1 and CDR2: MDHEN and SYDVKM. Germline trimming cut 5 bases from V and 4 bases from J; bases unmatched to any gene: 11. This CDR3 is 16 amino acids long. The CDR3 bases are TGTGCCAGCAGTGCCTCCGGGACAGGGAAAGGCTATGGCTACACCTTC. Encoded protein: CASSASGTGKGYGYTF.

This chain connects TRBV7-2 to TRBJ2-7; the match to TRBD1 covers 8 bases. The CDR3 consists of 15 residues. Unmatched junction bases numbered 8, after V lost 5 bases and J lost 2 bases. From germline, CDR1 is SGHTA and CDR2 FQGNSA. CDR3 in DNA: TGTGCCAGCAGCCAAGGACAGGGACGACCCTACGAGCAGTACTTC. It is translated as CASSQGQGRPYEQYF.

The chain recombines TRBV6-5 with TRBJ2-1; 7 bases agree with TRBD2. The CDR3 consists of 14 residues. V was pared by 3 bases and J by 5 bases, with 4 bases of the junction left unmatched. Germline-derived CDR1 and CDR2 are MNHEY and SVGAGI. The CDR3 loop reads CASSYPGGDNEQFF. For the CDR3, the DNA is TGTGCCAGCAGTTATCCGGGGGGAGACAATGAGCAGTTCTTC.

This clone was found a few times. The rearrangement uses TRBV19 and TRBJ1-1; the D gene is possibly TRBD1 (5 bases). Trimming took off 3 bases at V and 12 bases at J, with 11 bases between the two ends. Germline V lookup: CDR1 LNHDA, CDR2 SQIVND (reference sequence). There are 11 residues in the CDR3. The CDR3 nucleotides read TGTGCCAGTAGTATGGGTGCAGGGACTTTCTTT. Its translation: CASSMGAGTFF.

V gene TRBV9 combines with J gene TRBJ2-6; D is unresolved. V was pared by 3 bases and J by 4 bases, with 5 bases between. The germline CDR1 and CDR2 sequences are SGDLS and YYNGEE. This CDR3 spans 13 amino acids. The CDR3 coding sequence is TGTGCCAGCAGCGGCTCAGGGGCCAACGTCCTGACTTTC. This gives the protein CASSGSGANVLTF.

The CDR3 DNA follows: TGCAGCGTTGAAGTCGACACCGGGGAGCTGTTTTTT. It is translated as CSVEVDTGELFF. J is TRBJ2-2 and V is TRBV29-1; no clear D gene. The CDR3 is 12 amino acids. The V gene's germline CDR1 is SQVTM and CDR2 ANQGSEA. V dropped 1 base and J dropped 3 bases, with 3 bases sitting between them.

The CDR3 here is CASSQDPVVYEQYF. The DNA of the CDR3 is TGCGCCAGCAGCCAAGACCCAGTCGTATACGAGCAGTACTTC. The genes are TRBV4-3 and TRBJ2-5; D unclear. The DNA end is more similar to TRBJ2-7, so the J call may be wrong. CDR3 size: 14 residues. The germline V gene has CDR1 LGHNA and CDR2 YSLEER.

The chain has TRBV11-2 and TRBJ1-1; D is possibly TRBD1 (6 bases). Germline V lookup: CDR1 SGHAT, CDR2 FQNNGV. Between the trimmed V and J ends, which lost 5 bases and 4 bases, there was a span of 14 bases. This CDR3 contains 14 residues. The CDR3 protein is CASSPRGLGTEAFF. CDR3 nucleotides: TGTGCCAGCAGCCCCCGGGGGCTGGGCACTGAAGCTTTCTTT.

The chain uses TRBV7-2 and TRBJ2-5, with D possibly being TRBD2 (5 bases). Between the trimmed V and J ends, which lost 1 base and 1 base, there was a span of 10 bases. From germline, CDR1 is SGHTA and CDR2 FQGNSA. The length of the CDR3 is 15 residues. The CDR3 region is CASSLGAAVQETQYF. In DNA form, the CDR3 reads TGTGCCAGCAGCTTAGGGGCAGCGGTCCAAGAGACCCAGTACTTC.

The chain combines TRBV5-1 with TRBJ2-2, with 8 bases fitting TRBD1. Per the germline V gene, CDR1 is SGHRS and CDR2 is YFSETQ. The CDR3 is 17 amino acids. Trimming at V came to 2 bases and at J to 1 base, leaving 7 bases not matched to a gene. For the CDR3, the DNA is TGCGCCAGCAGCTTCAACGCGGGACAGGTGAACACCGGGGAGCTGTTTTTT. It encodes CASSFNAGQVNTGELFF. Filled out from reference TRBV5-1 and TRBJ2-2, the complete variable domain reads KAGVTQTPRYLIKTRGQQVTLSCSPISGHRSVSWYQQTPGQGLQFLFEYFSETQRNKGNFPGRFSGRQFSNSRSEMNVSTLELGDSALYLCASSFNAGQVNTGELFFGEGSRLTVL.

The chain is built from TRBV7-2 and TRBJ2-7; possibly TRBD2 for D (5 bases). The length of the CDR3 is 13 residues. Germline assignment: CDR1 SGHTA and CDR2 FQGNSA. The V gene lost 4 bases and the J gene lost 6 bases, with 13 bases spanning the gap. The CDR3 sequence: CASSSLSGGEQYF. The CDR3 DNA reads TGTGCCAGCAGCTCCCTAAGCGGTGGCGAGCAGTACTTC. The full variable domain, with the rest looked up from reference TRBV7-2 and TRBJ2-7, is GAGVSQSPSNKVTEKGKDVELRCDPISGHTALYWYRQSLGQGLEFLIYFQGNSAPDKSGLPSDRFSAERTGGSVSTLTIQRTQQEDSAVYLCASSSLSGGEQYFGPGTRLTVT.